The entry that follows covers one TCR beta chain sequence. The assay was immunoSEQ multiplex PCR, and TCRdb's table has in-frame clones only and misses some. The sample includes tens of thousands of clones, over 80% of them seen just once. The CDR3 loop spans 12 amino acids. Germline values: CDR1 SNHLY, CDR2 FYNNEI. V was cut by 3 bases and J by 9 bases, with 9 bases left in between. The data were taken from a study of OX40 agonist ivuxolimab in advanced cancers. This clonotype was obtained from an adult with an advanced solid tumor such as melanoma, head and neck, liver or kidney cancer. Source: CD4+ or CD8+ T cells sorted from blood, taken in a trial of the OX40 agonist ivuxolimab. V is TRBV2 and J is TRBJ2-1; no reliable D call. The chain's CDR3 is CASSDPQTEQFF. The CDR3 region has the DNA TGTGCCAGCAGTGACCCGCAGACTGAGCAGTTCTTC.